The clone carrying this T cell receptor (beta chain) was found a few times. V shed 1 base and J shed 7 bases, with 11 bases lying between them. Germline V CDR1 and CDR2: SNHLY, FYNNEI. CDR3 length: 14 residues. This entry comes from a study of blood T cell repertoires in COVID-19. Looking at the study overall: Sources were T cells, B-cell-depleted T cells, or PBMCs; the material itself was cDNA or gDNA.

TCRdb keeps only in-frame clones here, not all; method: immunoSEQ multiplex PCR. The data contain roughly 200,000 clones, 80% to 90% of them singletons. Sequencing was done on a sample of peripheral blood. This clonotype was obtained from a man younger than 35 with active or convalescent COVID-19. V is TRBV2 and J is TRBJ1-5; D may be TRBD1 (5 bases). CDR3 in amino acids: CASSEEGIRQPQHF. Written as DNA, the CDR3 is TGTGCCAGCAGTGAAGAGGGGATCCGACAGCCCCAGCATTTT.